Sequencing of this T cell receptor beta chain was carried out in a study of T cells in tuberculosis. The V and J ends lost 3 bases and 4 bases, in that order; junction bases with no gene match: 11. CDR3 length equals 15 residues. Germline V CDR1 and CDR2: GTSNPN, SVGIG (reference sequence). Produced via immunoSEQ multiplex PCR; TCRdb's table is partial and in-frame only. This table holds about 5,500 clones, less than 98% found once. Time point indicated: new active TB diagnosis, blood taken before or within 7 days of starting treatment. This clone was picked up one time. The chain couples TRBV30 to TRBJ2-5; TRBD1 agrees at 7 bases. Sequenced material: PBMCs, taken at tuberculosis diagnosis. This TCR was recovered from an adult with tuberculosis. The CDR3 sequence is CAWSLDRVYLETQYF. For the CDR3, the DNA is TGTGCCTGGAGCCTCGACAGGGTGTATTTAGAGACCCAGTACTTC.